This T cell receptor beta chain was recorded in a study of early stage breast cancer tumors. Study-level findings and limits: Commonly generated sequences made up most enriched TCRB sequences shared between patients.

Sequencing was performed with immunoSEQ multiplex PCR; in TCRdb, only in-frame clones are kept and a portion is missing. This sample has around 53,000 clones, with 75% to 95% found just once. After removal of 7 bases from V and 5 bases from J, the junction contained 14 bases not matched to a gene. The CDR3 runs to 16 residues. Per the germline V gene, CDR1 is LNHDA and CDR2 is SQIVND (reference sequence). In regard to this clone: As yet, its antigen is unknown.

Sequences were obtained from blood. The receptor was isolated from a person aged 65 to 79 with breast cancer. The chain couples TRBV19 to TRBJ2-5; 9 bases map to TRBD2. CDR3 DNA: TGTGCCAGTAACAGTGCCGGCGCTAGCGGGAAGGAGACCCAGTACTTC. Encoded protein: CASNSAGASGKETQYF.